The next 10 T cell receptor beta chains were all read from a single sample in a study of blood T cell repertoires in COVID-19. TCRdb keeps only in-frame clones here, not all; method: immunoSEQ multiplex PCR. The sample has around 160,000 clones; around 83% are singletons. Sequences were obtained from PBMCs or T cells enriched from blood (not recorded which). Receptors originate from a woman aged 50 to 60 who had been exposed to COVID-19.

This sequence joins TRBV5-1 and TRBJ1-2; 9 positions match TRBD1. The germline V gene encodes CDR1 SGHRS and CDR2 YFSETQ. CDR3 length equals 18 residues. J lost 5 bases, V lost 0 bases, and 14 bases had no gene match. CDR3 protein: CASSLETGGSFYPYGYTF. CDR3 nucleotide sequence: TGCGCCAGCAGCTTGGAGACAGGGGGAAGTTTTTACCCGTATGGCTACACCTTC. Full variable domain (outside the CDR3, taken from reference TRBV5-1 and TRBJ1-2): KAGVTQTPRYLIKTRGQQVTLSCSPISGHRSVSWYQQTPGQGLQFLFEYFSETQRNKGNFPGRFSGRQFSNSRSEMNVSTLELGDSALYLCASSLETGGSFYPYGYTFGSGTRLTVV.

This chain connects TRBV7-2 to TRBJ1-1, with D perhaps TRBD1 (6 bases). Germline V gene sequence: CDR1 SGHTA, CDR2 FQGNSA. CDR3 length: 16 amino acids. Between the trimmed V and J ends, which lost 0 bases and 0 bases, there was a span of 11 bases. DNA of the CDR3: TGTGCCAGCAGCTTAGCGCTAACAGGGATGAACACTGAAGCTTTCTTT. As protein: CASSLALTGMNTEAFF. Together with reference TRBV7-2 and TRBJ1-1, the CDR3 gives the full variable domain: GAGVSQSPSNKVTEKGKDVELRCDPISGHTALYWYRQSLGQGLEFLIYFQGNSAPDKSGLPSDRFSAERTGGSVSTLTIQRTQQEDSAVYLCASSLALTGMNTEAFFGQGTRLTVV.

The gene calls are TRBV5-6 and TRBJ2-1, with D perhaps matching TRBD2 (8 bases). Germline lookup yields CDR1 SGHDT and CDR2 YYEEEE. The CDR3 length is 16 residues. V was trimmed by 4 bases and J by 9 bases, leaving 23 bases between them. The CDR3 spells CASSRGPSGSNGEQFF. The DNA for the CDR3 is TGTGCCAGCAGCAGGGGGCCCAGCGGGAGTAACGGTGAGCAGTTCTTC.

This sequence joins TRBV5-1 and TRBJ2-7; TRBD2 matches 8 bases. This CDR3 contains 15 residues. Per germline, CDR1 SGHRS and CDR2 YFSETQ. V lost 6 bases and J lost 0; bases outside the gene matches: 8. The CDR3 bases are TGCGCCAGCACGGGGGGGGCGGGGACCTCCTACGAGCAGTACTTC. It specifies CASTGGAGTSYEQYF.

This chain uses TRBV4-2 with TRBJ2-1; 14 bases map to TRBD2. CDR1 is LGHNA, CDR2 YNFKEQ, per germline. The CDR3 runs to 16 residues. The V segment lost 2 bases and the J segment 6 bases; nucleotides outside the gene matches: 3. DNA for the CDR3: TGTGCCAGCAGCCAATTAGGGACTAGCGGGGGCAATGAGCAGTTCTTC. This codes for CASSQLGTSGGNEQFF.

The rearrangement uses TRBV11-3 and TRBJ1-1, with a possible D match to TRBD1 (5 bases). Germline V gene data show CDR1 as SGHNT and CDR2 as YENEEA. This CDR3 has 13 residues. The V gene lost 1 base and the J gene lost 5 bases, with 8 bases spanning the gap. The CDR3 DNA sequence: TGTGCCAGCAGCTTAGGGAGGGGTACTGAAGCTTTCTTT. Protein: CASSLGRGTEAFF.

This sequence joins TRBV5-4 and TRBJ2-7, with TRBD2 matching 11 bases. The CDR3 is made up of 19 amino acids. Germline V gene data show CDR1 as SGHNT and CDR2 as YYREEE (reference sequence). J lost 4 bases, V lost 4 bases, and 19 bases had no gene match. The CDR3 spells CASSKRTSGRAPDLYEQYF. CDR3 in DNA: TGTGCCAGCAGCAAAAGGACTAGCGGGCGCGCACCTGATCTTTACGAGCAGTACTTC.

The chain uses TRBV7-9 and TRBJ2-6, with D possibly being TRBD1 (7 bases). The V and J ends lost 5 bases and 2 bases respectively, with 10 bases between them. The germline V gene has CDR1 SEHNR and CDR2 FQNEAQ (reference sequence). The CDR3 spans 15 residues. The CDR3 loop is CASSQGGTGANVLTF. For the CDR3, the DNA is TGTGCCAGCAGCCAGGGGGGCACTGGGGCCAACGTCCTGACTTTC.

The chain links TRBV6-6 to TRBJ1-2, with TRBD1 matching over 8 bases. J gave up 4 bases and V 8 bases, and 12 bases lay outside the gene matches. Per the germline V gene, CDR1 is MNHNY and CDR2 is SVGAGI (reference sequence). The CDR3 sequence is 15 residues long. The CDR3 loop reads CASWTGPFKIYGYTF. The CDR3 nucleotides read TGTGCCAGCTGGACAGGGCCCTTCAAGATCTATGGCTACACCTTC.

The rearrangement uses TRBV5-1 and TRBJ2-1; TRBD2 might be the D (6 bases). The length of the CDR3 is 14 residues. Per germline, CDR1 SGHRS and CDR2 YFSETQ. The V and J ends lost 0 bases and 8 bases respectively, with 12 bases between them. The CDR3, as DNA: TGCGCCAGCAGCTTGGGCGGGGCTGCAGATGAGCAGTTCTTC. Protein sequence: CASSLGGAADEQFF.